Below are 16 T cell receptor beta chains sequenced from a single sample in a study of Tregs in tolerant kidney transplant recipients. Only in-frame clones appear in the TCRdb table, and some are missing; sequencing was by immunoSEQ multiplex PCR. The sample holds about 83,000 clones, 98% seen once. The starting material was CD4+ T cells from blood, obtained before the transplant. The source is a human donor who received a combined kidney and bone marrow transplant.

The chain links TRBV2 to TRBJ2-7; D is possibly TRBD2 (5 bases). Germline V gives CDR1 SNHLY, CDR2 FYNNEI. The V end lost 4 bases, the J end lost 7 bases, and 17 bases lay between the germline ends. The CDR3 spans 14 residues. The CDR3 spells CASSVGDYSWEQYF. The CDR3 DNA follows: TGTGCCAGCAGTGTTGGAGACTACTCCTGGGAGCAGTACTTC.

The V call is TRBV5-1, the J call TRBJ2-3; TRBD2 matches 9 bases. V dropped 0 bases and J dropped 4; count of bases not matched to a gene: 9. Germline assignment: CDR1 SGHRS and CDR2 YFSETQ. The CDR3 consists of 17 residues. The CDR3 is CASSLALGSGGSDTQYF. CDR3 DNA: TGCGCCAGCAGCTTGGCCCTGGGTAGCGGGGGTTCAGATACGCAGTATTTT.

This rearrangement joins TRBV18 to TRBJ2-7; TRBD1 agrees at 8 bases. The germline V gene has CDR1 KGHSH and CDR2 LQKENI. The V and J ends lost 6 bases and 6 bases, in that order; junction bases with no gene match: 10. CDR3 length: 14 residues. Written as DNA, the CDR3 is TGTGCCAGCTCCCTAGGACAGGGTCAGGGCGAGCAGTACTTC. This sequence encodes CASSLGQGQGEQYF.

The chain employs TRBV5-1 and TRBJ2-2; D remains unclear. The CDR3 is 11 residues long. Germline V lookup: CDR1 SGHRS, CDR2 YFSETQ. V was trimmed by 1 base and J by 7 bases, leaving 2 bases between them. Here the CDR3 reads CASSLRGELFF. The CDR3 DNA follows: TGCGCCAGCAGCTTGCGCGGGGAGCTGTTTTTT.

This chain links TRBV7-2 with TRBJ1-6; D unclear. CDR1 is SGHTA, CDR2 FQGNSA, per germline. The CDR3 covers 15 residues. The germline V and J ends were trimmed by 3 bases and 0 bases, with 6 bases remaining between them. CDR3 coding DNA: TGTGCCAGCAGCTTCAAGAGCTCCTATAATTCACCCCTCCACTTT. It specifies CASSFKSSYNSPLHF.

The gene calls are TRBV28 and TRBJ2-7; no clear D. Deletions cut 8 bases from V and 4 bases from J, with 9 bases between. The CDR3 loop spans 11 amino acids. Germline-derived CDR1 and CDR2 are MDHEN and SYDVKM. CDR3 protein: CASRQAYEQYF. CDR3 bases: TGTGCCAGCCGGCAGGCTTACGAGCAGTACTTC.

The genes are TRBV5-4 and TRBJ2-1; D is possibly TRBD1 (6 bases). The germline CDR1 and CDR2 sequences are SGHNT and YYREEE (reference sequence). V was shortened by 4 bases and J by 5 bases, with 13 bases between the two germline ends. CDR3 length: 14 amino acids. CDR3 coding DNA: TGTGCCAGCAGCCCACAGGGACCCCACAATGAGCAGTTCTTC. The encoded protein is CASSPQGPHNEQFF.

The rearrangement links TRBV28 to TRBJ1-1, with D hard to call. The CDR3 contains 12 residues. The germline gives CDR1 MDHEN, CDR2 SYDVKM. The germline V and J ends were trimmed by 3 bases and 7 bases, with 9 bases remaining between them. The CDR3 nucleotides are TGTGCCAGCAGTTTTCGACGGGATGAAGCTTTCTTT. Its translation is CASSFRRDEAFF.

V and J are TRBV27 and TRBJ2-1; TRBD2 aligns across 8 bases. The CDR3 loop spans 17 amino acids. Germline trimming cut 6 bases from V and 5 bases from J; bases unmatched to any gene: 15. Germline V lookup: CDR1 MNHEY, CDR2 SMNVEV (reference sequence). CDR3 sequence reads: CASRLTIAGTIHNEQFF. CDR3 bases: TGTGCCAGCAGACTAACTATAGCGGGGACGATACACAATGAGCAGTTCTTC.

This chain links TRBV2 with TRBJ2-6; D perhaps matches TRBD1 (6 bases). Trimming shortened V by 8 bases and J by 0 bases, and 11 bases separated the two germline ends. Germline V gene sequence: CDR1 SNHLY, CDR2 FYNNEI. CDR3 length: 15 residues. This CDR3 is CASSGALSGANVLTF. The CDR3 DNA reads TGTGCCAGCTCAGGGGCTCTCTCTGGGGCCAACGTCCTGACTTTC.

The V gene is TRBV30, the J gene TRBJ2-1, with 9 bases matching TRBD1. Trimming cost V 2 bases and J 16 bases; bases outside gene matches: 6. The CDR3 has 11 amino acids. Germline values: CDR1 GTSNPN, CDR2 SVGIG (reference sequence). CDR3 sequence: CAWSTGTGRFF. For the CDR3, the DNA is TGTGCCTGGAGTACCGGGACAGGGCGATTCTTC.

This chain links TRBV9 with TRBJ1-2; D call uncertain. The germline gives CDR1 SGDLS, CDR2 YYNGEE. Trimming took off 0 bases at V and 4 bases at J, with 10 bases between the two ends. The CDR3 contains 14 residues. The CDR3 protein is CASSVGEAVYGYTF. CDR3 in DNA: TGTGCCAGCAGCGTAGGGGAGGCAGTCTATGGCTACACCTTC.

V and J are TRBV28 and TRBJ2-3, with D perhaps matching TRBD2 (6 bases). Germline V gives CDR1 MDHEN, CDR2 SYDVKM. This CDR3 spans 18 amino acids. Deletions cut 3 bases from V and 0 bases from J, with 19 bases between. CDR3 DNA: TGTGCCAGCAGTTTTCTGGGCTCCGGGGGACCTAGCACAGATACGCAGTATTTT. Translation: CASSFLGSGGPSTDTQYF.

The chain links TRBV5-6 to TRBJ1-5; TRBD1 matches 9 bases. Germline CDR1 and CDR2: SGHDT and YYEEEE. CDR3 length: 17 residues. With V trimmed by 3 bases and J by 2 bases, 9 bases remained unmatched. This chain's CDR3 is CASSWGPGQGGNQPQHF. The CDR3 coding sequence is TGTGCCAGCAGCTGGGGGCCGGGACAGGGTGGCAATCAGCCCCAGCATTTT. Variable domain in full (rest from reference TRBV5-6 and TRBJ1-5): DAGVTQSPTHLIKTRGQQVTLRCSPKSGHDTVSWYQQALGQGPQFIFQYYEEEERQRGNFPDRFSGHQFPNYSSELNVNALLLGDSALYLCASSWGPGQGGNQPQHFGDGTRLSIL.

This chain connects TRBV27 to TRBJ1-6; D perhaps matches TRBD1 (6 bases). Trimming took off 3 bases at V and 4 bases at J, with 10 bases between the two ends. From germline, CDR1 is MNHEY and CDR2 SMNVEV (reference sequence). The CDR3 is 15 residues long. In nucleotides, the CDR3 is TGTGCCAGCAGTTTGCGACAGGCGTATAATTCACCCCTCCACTTT. This gives the protein CASSLRQAYNSPLHF.

The chain is built from TRBV18 and TRBJ2-1; 9 bases agree with TRBD1. V lost 6 bases to trimming and J lost 4 bases; unmatched junction nucleotides: 7. The CDR3 is made up of 15 amino acids. Germline CDR1 reads KGHSH; CDR2 reads LQKENI. This CDR3 is CASSPDRGSYNEQFF. CDR3 nucleotide sequence: TGTGCCAGCTCTCCGGACAGGGGTTCTTACAATGAGCAGTTCTTC.